This is a list of T cell receptor beta chains from one sample in a study of cytomegalovirus exposure and HLA in healthy donors. Repertoires were generated with immunoSEQ multiplex PCR, while TCRdb's copy carries only in-frame clones and drops some. The sample holds over 75,000 clones, roughly 90% seen once. Material for sequencing was PBMCs. The receptors were gathered from a man younger than 40 in good health and CMV-seronegative. Both conserved end residues are part of each CDR3.

V,J,CDR3
TRBV6-1,TRBJ2-7,CASSRTGYEQYF
TRBV28,TRBJ1-4,CASSPQGIREKLFF
TRBV7-2,TRBJ2-3,CASSSSPGTRLHTQYF
TRBV28,TRBJ2-3,CASNRVGDTDTQYF
TRBV2,TRBJ2-1,CASSVAGALYNEQFF
TRBV19,TRBJ1-1,CASSSQRANTEAFF
TRBV19,TRBJ2-6,CASSTGAGANVLTF
TRBV7-3,TRBJ1-3,CASSPTGSGNTIYF
TRBV5-1,TRBJ2-7,CASSTGTAIESYEQYF
TRBV28,TRBJ1-2,CAATGNSYYGYTF
TRBV7-9,TRBJ1-3,CASSPWSGPDTIYF
TRBV28,TRBJ2-4,CASSLLAENIQYF
TRBV19,TRBJ2-7,CASRSGGTLYEQYF
TRBV5-8,TRBJ1-1,CASSLGQGLRAFF
TRBV28,TRBJ1-1,CASSSYGTANTEAFF
TRBV4-1,TRBJ1-5,CASSQTANQPQHF
TRBV6-6,TRBJ2-3,CASSTEREGITDTQYF
TRBV6-4,TRBJ2-7,CASSDSRVGEQYF
TRBV28,TRBJ1-3,CASMDTSSGNTIYF
TRBV10-1,TRBJ2-1,CASSEGGYGTNEQFF
TRBV2,TRBJ2-7,CASSVTGYEQYF
TRBV7-9,TRBJ1-3,CASSSGGTSGNTIYF